A single sample is the source of the 13 T cell receptor beta chains below, sequenced in a study of metastatic and nonmetastatic thyroid tumors. No patient received treatment before thyroid surgery. TCRdb re-called the PCR reads with MiXCR. Seen here are approximately 12,000 clones, roughly 27% observed once, and the top ten hold less than 20%. Sequencing was done on a sample of tumor tissue. These receptors were taken from a female donor with papillary thyroid cancer or a benign thyroid nodule (not recorded which). Some clones in this sample may be carry-over from other donors' samples.

V gene TRBV6-1 combines with J gene TRBJ2-1; D is perhaps TRBD1 (5 bases). Trimming removed 7 bases from V and 4 bases from J, with 20 bases in between. The CDR3 is made up of 16 amino acids. CDR1 is MNHNS, CDR2 SASEGT, per germline. CDR3 sequence: CASTPRRAGNYNEQFF. The CDR3, as DNA: TGTGCCAGCACCCCAAGGAGAGCAGGGAATTACAATGAGCAGTTCTTC.

This chain links TRBV5-1 with TRBJ1-1; D gene unclear. The CDR3 length is 15 residues. Germline-derived CDR1 and CDR2 are SGHRS and YFSETQ. The germline V and J ends were trimmed by 0 bases and 4 bases, with 13 bases remaining between them. The CDR3 region is CASSLDVGSSTEAFF. As DNA, the CDR3 is TGCGCCAGCAGCTTGGATGTGGGGAGTAGCACTGAAGCTTTCTTT.

This rearrangement joins TRBV20-1 to TRBJ1-6; D perhaps matches TRBD1 (5 bases). Germline V lookup: CDR1 DFQATT, CDR2 SNEGSKA (reference sequence). The ends were cut back, 2 bases at V and 5 bases at J, with 16 bases in the middle. CDR3 length: 16 amino acids. CDR3 sequence reads: CSARNPWDADNSPLHF. In DNA form, the CDR3 reads TGCAGTGCTAGAAATCCCTGGGACGCCGATAATTCACCCCTCCACTTT.

The CDR3 protein is CASSPNDYQPQHF. For the CDR3, the DNA is TGTGCCAGCTCACCCAACGACTATCAGCCCCAGCATTTT. The chain uses TRBV18 and TRBJ1-5; D unclear. The germline V gene has CDR1 KGHSH and CDR2 LQKENI. The V gene lost 3 bases and the J gene lost 5 bases, with 8 bases spanning the gap. The CDR3 runs 13 residues.

As for this clone: This sample includes further DNA sequences coding for the same CDR3. The chain links TRBV5-4 to TRBJ2-1, with D hard to call. The CDR3 is 13 amino acids. With 4 bases removed from V and 9 bases from J, the gap between germline ends came to 14 bases. Germline CDR1 reads SGHNT; CDR2 reads YYREEE (reference sequence). DNA for the CDR3: TGTGCCAGCAGCCTGGTGGGTTTAGGTGAGCAGTTCTTC. Translated, it gives CASSLVGLGEQFF. Looking up the rest from reference TRBV5-4 and TRBJ2-1 gives the full variable domain: ETGVTQSPTHLIKTRGQQVTLRCSSQSGHNTVSWYQQALGQGPQFIFQYYREEENGRGNFPPRFSGLQFPNYSSELNVNALELDDSALYLCASSLVGLGEQFFGPGTRLTVL.

This chain links TRBV2 with TRBJ1-2, with D possibly being TRBD1 (6 bases). The germline gives CDR1 SNHLY, CDR2 FYNNEI. Trimming cost V 3 bases and J 4 bases, with 9 bases left between them. The CDR3 length is 13 residues. The CDR3 loop reads CASSEGAGYGYTF. CDR3 DNA sequence: TGTGCCAGCAGTGAGGGGGCGGGCTATGGCTACACCTTC.

By proportion, this clone is medium-sized (0.01 to 0.1%). This chain joins TRBV9 and TRBJ1-1; D uncertain. There are 13 residues in the CDR3. Trimming removed 1 base from V and 7 bases from J, with 11 bases in between. Germline CDR1 reads SGDLS; CDR2 reads YYNGEE. The CDR3 reads CASSVFGVGEAFF. In DNA, the CDR3 is TGTGCCAGCAGCGTATTTGGGGTGGGTGAAGCTTTCTTT.

The chain employs TRBV7-9 and TRBJ2-7; TRBD2 matches 7 bases. Looked up from germline, CDR1 is SEHNR and CDR2 is FQNEAQ (reference sequence). There are 14 residues in the CDR3. V shed 4 bases, J shed 4 bases, and the junction held 7 bases outside the gene matches. The CDR3 DNA reads as TGTGCCAGCAGCTCGACTAGCAGGACTTACGAGCAGTACTTC. It encodes CASSSTSRTYEQYF.

This clone was observed at least ten times. The rearrangement joins TRBV28 to TRBJ2-2; D tentatively fits TRBD1 or TRBD2 (7 bases each). The CDR3 extends over 17 amino acids. Trimming cost V 10 bases and J 4 bases, with 25 bases left between them. The germline V gene encodes CDR1 MDHEN and CDR2 SYDVKM. The CDR3 sequence: CATILSGGGGGTGELFF. The CDR3 nucleotides read TGTGCCACTATCCTTTCAGGGGGGGGTGGTGGCACCGGGGAGCTGTTTTTT. Looking up the rest from reference TRBV28 and TRBJ2-2 gives the full variable domain: DVKVTQSSRYLVKRTGEKVFLECVQDMDHENMFWYRQDPGLGLRLIYFSYDVKMKEKGDIPEGYSVSREKKERFSLILESASTNQTSMYLCATILSGGGGGTGELFFGEGSRLTVL.

This clone was counted only a few times. The CDR3, as DNA: TGTGCCAGCAGTTACACCGGACAGGTCGAAGCTTTCTTT. Protein sequence: CASSYTGQVEAFF. The chain carries TRBV6-5 and TRBJ1-1; 7 positions match TRBD1. CDR1 is MNHEY and CDR2 is SVGAGI in the germline V gene. V lost 2 bases and J lost 8; bases outside the gene matches: 5. This CDR3 contains 13 residues.

This clone was recorded at least ten times. The J gene is TRBJ1-1, the V gene TRBV6-1; 9 positions match TRBD1. Unmatched junction bases numbered 7, after V lost 6 bases and J lost 5 bases. The CDR3 runs to 14 residues. Germline V lookup: CDR1 MNHNS, CDR2 SASEGT. The CDR3 is CASRIGGQGTEAFF. In DNA, the CDR3 is TGTGCCAGCAGGATCGGGGGACAGGGTACTGAAGCTTTCTTT.

The chain recombines TRBV2 with TRBJ2-7; TRBD2 matches at 7 bases. Germline V CDR1 and CDR2: SNHLY, FYNNEI. The CDR3 extends over 15 amino acids. The CDR3 coding sequence is TGTGCCAGCAGTGGAGCCGTACTAGCGCCTCACGAGCAGCACGTC. This encodes CASSGAVLAPHEQHV.

This clone was recorded a few times. The chain employs TRBV28 and TRBJ2-2; TRBD1 agrees at 7 bases. With 8 bases clipped from V and 8 bases from J, the junction kept 14 bases outside the gene matches. Germline assignment: CDR1 MDHEN and CDR2 SYDVKM. There are 15 residues in the CDR3. In nucleotides, the CDR3 is TGTGCCAGCTTGACAGGGCTTTCATTGAGGGGGGAGCTGTTTTTT. Encoded protein: CASLTGLSLRGELFF.